This T cell receptor (beta chain) appears in the sequencing data of a study of T-cell memory formation after mild COVID-19 listed by TCRdb under 2021. General notes on the study: TCR sequence clusters from the two donors were largely donor specific. The cohort comprised two young, previously healthy adult volunteers, one female and one male. Longitudinal TCRalpha and TCRbeta repertoire sequencing tracked T-cell clones expanding and contracting after mild COVID-19 in a couple of donors. Study-wide findings and limitations: Contracting CD4+ clones were found mainly in CM and EM memory subsets, while CD8+ clones were enriched in EMRA. Balanced CD4/CD8 phenotypes were observed for clones contracting from day 15 to 85, whereas a bias towards CD4+ was observed for a second wave of clones expanding from day 15 to 37. Only a couple of mild cases were covered by the study, and larger cohorts that include severe cases with pre-infection samples were considered necessary. The second-wave clones that peaked on day 37 were not confirmed to be SARS-CoV-2 specific. Some responding clones were detected in pre-infection memory, which suggested that pre-existing cross-reactive memory T cells had joined the SARS-CoV-2 response.

PBMCs were isolated by Ficoll-Paque density gradient centrifugation. Instrument used: Illumina NovaSeq 6000. TCRalpha and TCRbeta cDNA libraries were built by 5'RACE with constant-segment primers, adding sample barcodes and unique molecular identifiers. Trizol reagent was used to extract RNA from every sample. The libraries were amplified in two PCR steps, and the second step added a second sample barcode and Illumina TruSeq adapters. Sequencing of the libraries was done on an Illumina NovaSeq, producing 2 x 150 bp paired-end reads. Per the original workflow: The reads were demultiplexed and collapsed into UMI-guided consensus sequences using migec v1.2.7. With mixcr v2.1.11, UMI consensuses were aligned to TRA and TRB V and J templates and assembled into clonotypes. A clonotype was counted as expanded or contracted only if both edgeR and NoisET called the change significant, with noise models trained on biological replicates. edgeR calls used a false discovery rate-adjusted p below 0.01 and a log2 fold-change threshold of 1. As an exploratory analysis of dynamics, max-normalized trajectories of the 1000 most abundant clonotypes were examined by PCA with hierarchical clustering. Separately sequenced CD4+ and CD8+ repertoires were used to assign a CD4 or CD8 phenotype to each responding clone. The raw public reads went through TCRdb reprocessing: fastp at Q25, MiXCR clone calling, in-frame beta chains kept. Duplicate CDR3 protein sequences are folded into a single record with the most common DNA and genes. TCRdb, rather than the study authors, made the V and J calls. Counted in this sample were 500,000 to 550,000 distinct CDR3 sequences; roughly 20% of them appeared once. In total, the top ten clones hold around 13% of the sample.

This clonotype turned up a few times. What this receptor recognizes is not known. The input lacks base qualities; no much larger clone sits a single base away. Looking up the germline V gene (reference sequence) yields CDR1 LNHDA and CDR2 SQIVND. CDR3 length: 13 amino acids, cysteine to phenylalanine. The retained sequence is limited to the CDR3, 39 bases, with the frame set at the first base. A distance of 5 bases separates the germline ends of V and J, which lose 3 bases and 1 base respectively. Recombination connected TRBV19 to TRBJ2-3; the D gene lacks a confident call. This TCR derives from an adult woman who had mild COVID-19 (a few samples of this study predate the infection). The sample titles of this study are shuffled in the database, so cell type and time point are left out; the donor was told from shared clones. Sequenced: PBMCs or a T cell subset sorted from them (not recorded which). CDR3 region: CASSMGGTDTQYF. In nucleotide form, the sequence is TGTGCCAGTAGTATGGGCGGCACAGATACGCAGTATTTT.